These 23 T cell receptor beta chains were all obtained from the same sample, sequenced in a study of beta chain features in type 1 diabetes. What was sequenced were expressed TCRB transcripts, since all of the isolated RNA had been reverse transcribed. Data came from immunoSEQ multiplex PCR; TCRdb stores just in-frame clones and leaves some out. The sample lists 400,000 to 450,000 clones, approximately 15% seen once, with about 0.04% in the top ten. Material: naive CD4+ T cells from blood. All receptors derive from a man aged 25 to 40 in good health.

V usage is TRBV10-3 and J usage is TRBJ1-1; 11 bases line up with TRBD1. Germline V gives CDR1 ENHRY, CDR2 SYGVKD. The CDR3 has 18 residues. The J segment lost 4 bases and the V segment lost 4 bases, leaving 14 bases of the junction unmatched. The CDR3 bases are TGTGCCATCAGTGCGACACCCGGGACAGGGGGGTTCGGCACTGAAGCTTTCTTT. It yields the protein CAISATPGTGGFGTEAFF.

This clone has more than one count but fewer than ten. The DNA for the CDR3 is TGTGCCAGCAGCTCAACCTCGGGACTAGCGGGGGGAAATGAGCAGTTCTTC. This translates into CASSSTSGLAGGNEQFF. The chain recombines TRBV11-2 with TRBJ2-1; 15 nucleotides agree with TRBD2. Germline CDR1 reads SGHAT; CDR2 reads FQNNGV. Trimming at V came to 4 bases and at J to 7 bases, leaving 8 bases not matched to a gene. CDR3 length: 17 residues.

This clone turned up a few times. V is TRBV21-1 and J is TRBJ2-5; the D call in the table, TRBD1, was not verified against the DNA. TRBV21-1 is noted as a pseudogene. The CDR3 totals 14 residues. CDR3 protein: CASSKGSGRETQYF. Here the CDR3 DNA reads TGTGCCAGCAGCAAGGGGTCAGGGCGAGAGACCCAGTACTTC.

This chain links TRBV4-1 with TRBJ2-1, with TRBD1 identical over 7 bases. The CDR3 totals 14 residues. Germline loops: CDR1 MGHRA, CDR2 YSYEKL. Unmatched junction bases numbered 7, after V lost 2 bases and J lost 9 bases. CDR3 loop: CASSQPTGKGEQFF. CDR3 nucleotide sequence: TGCGCCAGCAGCCAACCGACAGGGAAAGGTGAGCAGTTCTTC.

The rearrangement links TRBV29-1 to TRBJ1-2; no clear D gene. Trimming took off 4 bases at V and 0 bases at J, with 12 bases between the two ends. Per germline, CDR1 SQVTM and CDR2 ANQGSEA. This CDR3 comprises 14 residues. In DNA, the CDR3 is TGCAGCGTTGGCGGGAGGCAACCTAACTATGGCTACACCTTC. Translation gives CSVGGRQPNYGYTF.

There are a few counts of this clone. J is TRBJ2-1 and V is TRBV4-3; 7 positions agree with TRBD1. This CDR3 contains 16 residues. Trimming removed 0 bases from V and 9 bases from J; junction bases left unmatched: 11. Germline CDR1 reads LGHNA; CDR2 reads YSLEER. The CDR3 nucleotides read TGCGCCAGCAGCCAAGAGCCCCGGACAGGCTTCACTGAGCAGTTCTTC. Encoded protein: CASSQEPRTGFTEQFF.

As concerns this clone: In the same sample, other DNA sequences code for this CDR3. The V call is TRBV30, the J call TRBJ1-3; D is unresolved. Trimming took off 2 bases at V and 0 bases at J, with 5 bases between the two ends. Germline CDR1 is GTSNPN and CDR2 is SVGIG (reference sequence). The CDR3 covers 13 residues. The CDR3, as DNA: TGTGCCTGGAGTTTGAACTCTGGAAACACCATATATTTT. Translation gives CAWSLNSGNTIYF.

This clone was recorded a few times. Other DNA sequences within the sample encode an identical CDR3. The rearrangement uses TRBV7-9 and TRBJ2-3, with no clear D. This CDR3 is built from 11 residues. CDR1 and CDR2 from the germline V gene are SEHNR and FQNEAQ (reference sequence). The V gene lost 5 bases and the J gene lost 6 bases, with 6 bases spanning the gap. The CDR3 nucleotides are TGTGCCAGCAGCCCCACGGATACGCAGTATTTT. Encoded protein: CASSPTDTQYF.

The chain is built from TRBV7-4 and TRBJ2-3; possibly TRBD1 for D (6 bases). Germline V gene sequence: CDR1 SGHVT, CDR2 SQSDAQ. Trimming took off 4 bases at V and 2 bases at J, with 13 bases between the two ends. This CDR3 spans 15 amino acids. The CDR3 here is CASSYQRTATDTQYF. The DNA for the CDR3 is TGTGCCAGCAGCTACCAACGGACAGCCACAGATACGCAGTATTTT.

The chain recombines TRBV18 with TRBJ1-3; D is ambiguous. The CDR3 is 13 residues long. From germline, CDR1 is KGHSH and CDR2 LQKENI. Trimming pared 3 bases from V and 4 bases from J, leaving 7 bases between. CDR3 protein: CASSPYGGNTIYF. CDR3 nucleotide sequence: TGTGCCAGCTCACCCTACGGGGGAAACACCATATATTTT.

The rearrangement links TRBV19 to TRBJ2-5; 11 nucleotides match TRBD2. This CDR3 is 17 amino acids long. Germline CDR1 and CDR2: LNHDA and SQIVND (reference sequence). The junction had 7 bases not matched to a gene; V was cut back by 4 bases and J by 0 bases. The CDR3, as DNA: TGTGCCAGTAGTAGGGACGGGACTAGCGGACACCAAGAGACCCAGTACTTC. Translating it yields CASSRDGTSGHQETQYF.

CDR3 sequence: CASSVLAGWGTDTQYF. The CDR3 DNA sequence: TGTGCCAGCAGTGTACTAGCGGGGTGGGGCACAGATACGCAGTATTTT. The rearrangement uses TRBV25-1 and TRBJ2-3; 10 bases are a match to TRBD2. CDR1 MGHDK and CDR2 SYGVNS come from the germline V gene. V trimming: 4 bases; J trimming: 1 base; junction bases outside the gene matches: 5. The CDR3 spans 16 residues. The full variable domain, completed using reference TRBV25-1 and TRBJ2-3, is EADIYQTPRYLVIGTGKKITLECSQTMGHDKMYWYQQDPGMELHLIHYSYGVNSTEKGDLSSESTVSRIRTEHFPLTLESARPSHTSQYLCASSVLAGWGTDTQYFGPGTRLTVL.

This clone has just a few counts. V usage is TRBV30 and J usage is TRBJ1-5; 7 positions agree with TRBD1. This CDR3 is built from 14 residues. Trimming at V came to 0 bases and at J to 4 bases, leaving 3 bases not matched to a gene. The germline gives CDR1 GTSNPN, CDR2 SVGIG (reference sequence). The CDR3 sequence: CAWSVPGGNQPQHF. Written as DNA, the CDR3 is TGTGCCTGGAGTGTACCAGGGGGGAATCAGCCCCAGCATTTT.

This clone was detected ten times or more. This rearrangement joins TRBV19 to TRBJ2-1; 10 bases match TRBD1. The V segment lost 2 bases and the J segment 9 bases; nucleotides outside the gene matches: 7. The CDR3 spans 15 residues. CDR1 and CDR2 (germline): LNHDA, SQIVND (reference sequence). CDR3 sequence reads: CASSIRDRGRSEQFF. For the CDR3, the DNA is TGTGCCAGTAGTATAAGGGACAGGGGACGGAGTGAGCAGTTCTTC.

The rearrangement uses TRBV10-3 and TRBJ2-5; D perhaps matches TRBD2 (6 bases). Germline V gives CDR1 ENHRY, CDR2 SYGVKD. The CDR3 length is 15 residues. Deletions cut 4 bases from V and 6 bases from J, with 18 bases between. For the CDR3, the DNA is TGTGCCATCAGTGGGGCAGGAGGGTCATCTCAGACCCAGTACTTC. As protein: CAISGAGGSSQTQYF.

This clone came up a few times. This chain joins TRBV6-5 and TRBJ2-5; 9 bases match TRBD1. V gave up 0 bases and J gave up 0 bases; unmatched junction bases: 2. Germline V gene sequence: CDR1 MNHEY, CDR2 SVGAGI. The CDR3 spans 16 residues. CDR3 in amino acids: CASSYSGTGNQETQYF. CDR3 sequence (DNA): TGTGCCAGCAGTTACTCCGGGACAGGGAACCAAGAGACCCAGTACTTC.

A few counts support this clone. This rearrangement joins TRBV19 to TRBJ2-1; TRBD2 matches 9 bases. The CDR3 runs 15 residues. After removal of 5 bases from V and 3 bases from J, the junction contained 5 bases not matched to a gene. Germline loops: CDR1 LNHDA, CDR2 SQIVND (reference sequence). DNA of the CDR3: TGTGCCAGTAGTGTTAGCGGGGGAGACTACAATGAGCAGTTCTTC. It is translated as CASSVSGGDYNEQFF.

The CDR3 spells CASSQDPSAPGGANVAEKLFF. As DNA, the CDR3 is TGCGCCAGCAGCCAAGATCCCTCCGCCCCAGGGGGCGCGAATGTAGCTGAAAAACTGTTTTTT. The gene calls are TRBV4-3 and TRBJ1-4, with 8 positions matching TRBD1. CDR3 length: 21 residues. V dropped 0 bases and J dropped 7; count of bases not matched to a gene: 22. Germline V gene lookup returns CDR1 LGHNA and CDR2 YSLEER.

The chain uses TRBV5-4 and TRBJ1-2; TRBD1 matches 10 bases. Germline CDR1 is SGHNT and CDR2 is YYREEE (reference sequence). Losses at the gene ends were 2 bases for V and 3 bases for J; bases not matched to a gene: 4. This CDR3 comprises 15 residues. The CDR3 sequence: CASSFPGQGYYGYTF. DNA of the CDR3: TGTGCCAGCAGCTTTCCGGGACAGGGGTACTATGGCTACACCTTC.

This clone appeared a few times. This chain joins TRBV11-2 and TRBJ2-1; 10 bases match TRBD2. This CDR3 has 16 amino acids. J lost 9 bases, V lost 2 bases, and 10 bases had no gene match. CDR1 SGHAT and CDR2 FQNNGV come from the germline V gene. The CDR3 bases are TGTGCCAGCAGCTTACAATGGACTAGCGGCCTTAGTGAGCAGTTCTTC. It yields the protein CASSLQWTSGLSEQFF.

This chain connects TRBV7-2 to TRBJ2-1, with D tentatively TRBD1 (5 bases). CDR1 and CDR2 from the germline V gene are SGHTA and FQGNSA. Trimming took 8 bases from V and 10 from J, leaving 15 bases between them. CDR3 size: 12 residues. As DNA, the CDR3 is TGTGCCAGCGGCAACCAGGGTACCGAGCAGTTCTTC. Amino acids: CASGNQGTEQFF.

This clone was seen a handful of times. The CDR3 region is CASPGGRTDTQYF. The CDR3 nucleotides are TGTGCTTCCCCGGGGGGCCGCACAGATACGCAGTATTTT. The chain joins TRBV21-1 to TRBJ2-3; no check of the table's D call, TRBD2, against the DNA was made. TRBV21-1 is an annotated pseudogene. This CDR3 spans 13 amino acids.

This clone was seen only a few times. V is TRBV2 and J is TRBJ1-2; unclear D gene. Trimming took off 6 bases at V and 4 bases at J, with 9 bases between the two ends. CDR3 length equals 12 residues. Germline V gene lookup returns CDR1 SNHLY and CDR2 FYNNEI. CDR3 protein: CASRALLYGYTF. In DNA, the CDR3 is TGTGCCAGCAGGGCCCTCCTCTATGGCTACACCTTC.